This TCR beta chain is from a study of blood T cell repertoires in COVID-19. Method: immunoSEQ multiplex PCR; TCRdb's copy keeps in-frame clones and lacks some. The sample has approximately 150,000 clones, around 89% seen once. This clone was observed a single time. This clonotype was obtained from a man younger than 35 with COVID-19, enrolled during active disease. Material for sequencing was peripheral blood.

The CDR3, as DNA: TGTGCCAGCAGACAGTCTGGGACCGGGGAGCTGTTTTTT. Its protein product is CASRQSGTGELFF. This rearrangement joins TRBV28 to TRBJ2-2; D gene ambiguous. Trimming stripped 6 bases from V and 5 bases from J, with 10 bases between. Germline V lookup: CDR1 MDHEN, CDR2 SYDVKM. The CDR3 covers 13 residues.